The 27 T cell receptor beta chains below come from one sample, sequenced in a study of T cell responses to AZD1222 COVID-19 vaccine. Libraries were prepared by immunoSEQ multiplex PCR; TCRdb keeps only in-frame clonotypes and omits some of them. The table shows approximately 160,000 clones, with about 92% occurring only once. Specimen: peripheral blood, collected on day 0 of AZD1222 vaccination. All receptors come from an adult in good health.

The V call is TRBV14, the J call TRBJ2-6; 14 bases agree with TRBD2. The CDR3 has 20 amino acids. Germline V gene data show CDR1 as SGHDN and CDR2 as FVKESK. Trimming took 3 bases from V and 1 from J; bases not matched to a gene: 8. The CDR3 is CASSQGLAGAVISGANVLTF. The CDR3 nucleotides read TGTGCCAGCAGCCAGGGACTAGCGGGGGCCGTCATTTCTGGGGCCAACGTCCTGACTTTC.

The chain is built from TRBV5-6 and TRBJ1-4; a possible D gene is TRBD1 (5 bases). V lost 5 bases and J lost 4, with 12 bases in between. The CDR3 extends over 14 amino acids. Germline V lookup: CDR1 SGHDT, CDR2 YYEEEE. CDR3 DNA sequence: TGTGCCAGCAGATCGGGACCGAATAATGAAAAACTGTTTTTT. Translation gives CASRSGPNNEKLFF.

The chain employs TRBV11-2 and TRBJ2-2, with 7 positions matching TRBD2. Trimming cost V 2 bases and J 4 bases; bases outside gene matches: 4. The germline V gene encodes CDR1 SGHAT and CDR2 FQNNGV. This CDR3 has 15 residues. The CDR3 nucleotides read TGTGCCAGCAGCTTAAATCCGGGGGGCACCGGGGAGCTGTTTTTT. Protein product: CASSLNPGGTGELFF. Based on the CDR3 plus reference TRBV11-2 and TRBJ2-2, the full variable domain is EAGVAQSPRYKIIEKRQSVAFWCNPISGHATLYWYQQILGQGPKLLIQFQNNGVVDDSQLPKDRFSAERLKGVDSTLKIQPAKLEDSAVYLCASSLNPGGTGELFFGEGSRLTVL.

Turning to this clone: One end of the junction fails to match germline, which may point to a read error. V is TRBV5-1 and J is TRBJ2-2; 7 nucleotides line up with TRBD2. This CDR3 region has 16 residues. The germline gives CDR1 SGHRS, CDR2 YFSETQ. The CDR3 DNA follows: TGCGCCAGCAACTTGGCTACTAGCGCTGGCGGCGGGGAGCTGTTTTTT. Translating it yields CASNLATSAGGGELFF.

The V gene is TRBV5-4, the J gene TRBJ2-2; no firm D call. CDR3 length equals 14 residues. Germline lookup yields CDR1 SGHNT and CDR2 YYREEE (reference sequence). Trimming removed 2 bases at V and 1 base at J, with 6 bases between. CDR3 bases: TGTGCCAGCAGCTTATGGGGGAACACCGGGGAGCTGTTTTTT. Amino acids: CASSLWGNTGELFF.

The J gene is TRBJ1-5, the V gene TRBV6-6; weak D call: TRBD1 (6 bases). Germline loops: CDR1 MNHNY, CDR2 SVGAGI (reference sequence). The CDR3 has 15 residues. Trimming took off 7 bases at V and 2 bases at J, with 15 bases between the two ends. The CDR3 reads CASTLTGTGNQPQHF. The CDR3 nucleotides are TGTGCCAGCACCCTGACAGGAACTGGCAATCAGCCCCAGCATTTT.

The genes are TRBV18 and TRBJ1-6; perhaps TRBD1 as D (6 bases). V gave up 1 base and J gave up 9 bases, with 13 bases separating them. The CDR3 runs 15 residues. The V gene's germline CDR1 is KGHSH and CDR2 LQKENI. The DNA for the CDR3 is TGTGCCAGCTCACCACGGGAGCCACAGGGTTCACCCCTCCACTTT. This sequence encodes CASSPREPQGSPLHF.

The chain links TRBV7-3 to TRBJ2-2, with D uncertain. CDR3 length equals 13 residues. Germline CDR1 is SGHTA and CDR2 is FQGTGA. V lost 6 bases and J lost 0, with 5 bases in between. This CDR3 reads CASRPANTGELFF. CDR3 nucleotide sequence: TGTGCCAGCAGGCCCGCGAACACCGGGGAGCTGTTTTTT.

V usage is TRBV7-3 and J usage is TRBJ2-1; 10 bases agree with TRBD2. The CDR3 has 16 residues. The ends lost 3 bases at V and 1 base at J; junction bases unmatched: 3. Germline CDR1 reads SGHTA; CDR2 reads FQGTGA. The chain's CDR3 is CASSFGLAASYNEQFF. Written as DNA, the CDR3 is TGTGCCAGCAGCTTCGGACTAGCGGCTTCCTACAATGAGCAGTTCTTC.

This clone was counted a single time. The chain links TRBV7-2 to TRBJ2-7; no clear D. Germline V gene data show CDR1 as SGHTA and CDR2 as FQGNSA. This CDR3 has 13 residues. With 2 bases removed from V and 0 bases from J, the gap between germline ends came to 5 bases. The CDR3: CASSLMGSYEQYF. In DNA, the CDR3 is TGTGCCAGCAGCTTAATGGGCTCCTACGAGCAGTACTTC.

The rearrangement joins TRBV18 to TRBJ2-7; D gene unclear. Germline V gives CDR1 KGHSH, CDR2 LQKENI. The CDR3 contains 12 residues. Trimming took 6 bases from V and 4 from J, leaving 10 bases between them. The CDR3, as DNA: TGTGCCAGCTCCTCGGAAAAGTACGAGCAGTACTTC. Amino acid sequence: CASSSEKYEQYF.

The chain links TRBV5-5 to TRBJ1-2; TRBD1 agrees at 8 bases. Germline CDR1 and CDR2: SGHKS and YYEKEE (reference sequence). V shed 7 bases and J 7 bases; nucleotides not matched to a gene: 9. The CDR3 sequence is 13 residues long. The CDR3 is CASVPGQDSGYTF. The CDR3 coding sequence is TGTGCCAGCGTACCGGGACAGGACTCTGGCTACACCTTC.

The rearrangement uses TRBV7-2 and TRBJ1-2; D unclear. The CDR3 is 11 amino acids. Trimming removed 5 bases at V and 5 bases at J, with 6 bases between. CDR1 and CDR2 from the germline V gene are SGHTA and FQGNSA. The CDR3 region is CASSPSYGYTF. The CDR3 nucleotides read TGTGCCAGCAGCCCAAGTTATGGCTACACCTTC.

This sequence joins TRBV5-1 and TRBJ1-5; no clear D. Germline V gene data show CDR1 as SGHRS and CDR2 as YFSETQ. There are 14 residues in the CDR3. The V and J ends lost 2 bases and 5 bases respectively, with 11 bases between them. CDR3 protein: CASSLFGPDQPQHF. The DNA for the CDR3 is TGCGCCAGCAGCTTATTCGGGCCAGATCAGCCCCAGCATTTT.

The chain has TRBV7-8 and TRBJ1-2; TRBD1 aligns across 7 bases. The germline CDR1 and CDR2 sequences are SGHVS and FQNEAQ. The CDR3 consists of 17 residues. With 4 bases clipped from V and 3 bases from J, the junction kept 14 bases outside the gene matches. This CDR3 is CASSSNYHRGSDYGYTF. In nucleotides, the CDR3 is TGTGCCAGCAGCTCTAACTATCACAGGGGCTCGGACTATGGCTACACCTTC.

V usage is TRBV10-3 and J usage is TRBJ1-2, with 7 positions matching TRBD1. The germline V gene has CDR1 ENHRY and CDR2 SYGVKD. CDR3 length: 14 residues. With V trimmed by 4 bases and J by 4 bases, 6 bases remained unmatched. This CDR3 is CAISVDRAAYGYTF. The DNA of the CDR3 is TGTGCCATCAGTGTAGACAGGGCAGCCTATGGCTACACCTTC.

The chain has TRBV19 and TRBJ1-1; D is undetermined. Germline CDR1 reads LNHDA; CDR2 reads SQIVND (reference sequence). The CDR3 has 16 residues. Trimming removed 0 bases from V and 1 base from J, with 12 bases in between. The CDR3 region is CASSIDLEYPNTEAFF. The CDR3 coding sequence is TGTGCCAGTAGTATAGATCTAGAATACCCGAACACTGAAGCTTTCTTT.

The gene calls are TRBV18 and TRBJ2-3, with 12 bases lining up with TRBD2. The CDR3 extends over 17 amino acids. The germline V gene encodes CDR1 KGHSH and CDR2 LQKENI. V gave up 8 bases and J gave up 2 bases; unmatched junction bases: 11. The CDR3 region is CASPPGSSGGVTDTQYF. CDR3 coding DNA: TGTGCCAGCCCGCCCGGGTCTAGCGGGGGGGTCACAGATACGCAGTATTTT.

The rearrangement joins TRBV6-2 or TRBV6-3 to TRBJ1-5, with 7 bases matching TRBD1. J gave up 4 bases and V 2 bases, and 2 bases lay outside the gene matches. The germline gives CDR1 MNHEY, CDR2 SVGEGT. The length of the CDR3 is 14 residues. The chain's CDR3 is CASSYRGLNQPQHF. The CDR3 DNA reads as TGTGCCAGCAGTTACAGGGGGCTGAATCAGCCCCAGCATTTT.

The chain uses TRBV18 and TRBJ2-5, with D tentatively TRBD1 (5 bases). There are 16 residues in the CDR3. With 2 bases removed from V and 6 bases from J, the gap between germline ends came to 19 bases. Germline V gene sequence: CDR1 KGHSH, CDR2 LQKENI. Written as DNA, the CDR3 is TGTGCCAGCTCACCAGCCTCCAGGGTTTTCGGCAAGACCCAGTACTTC. Translated: CASSPASRVFGKTQYF.

The CDR3 nucleotides read TGCGCCAGCAGCTTACTAGCGGGGGGACACGAGCAGTACTTC. Residues: CASSLLAGGHEQYF. The chain links TRBV5-1 to TRBJ2-7; TRBD2 matches at 12 bases. Germline lookup yields CDR1 SGHRS and CDR2 YFSETQ. There are 14 residues in the CDR3. Trimming took 2 bases from V and 5 from J; bases not matched to a gene: 2. Based on the CDR3 plus reference TRBV5-1 and TRBJ2-7, the full variable domain is KAGVTQTPRYLIKTRGQQVTLSCSPISGHRSVSWYQQTPGQGLQFLFEYFSETQRNKGNFPGRFSGRQFSNSRSEMNVSTLELGDSALYLCASSLLAGGHEQYFGPGTRLTVT.

This chain connects TRBV6-5 to TRBJ1-2, with D possibly TRBD1 on 5 matching bases. Trimming shortened V by 4 bases and J by 0 bases, and 9 bases separated the two germline ends. CDR3 length: 14 amino acids. CDR1 and CDR2 from the germline V gene are MNHEY and SVGAGI. DNA of the CDR3: TGTGCCAGCAGTTCACAGGTGTCTAACTATGGCTACACCTTC. It encodes CASSSQVSNYGYTF.

The chain employs TRBV29-1 and TRBJ1-5; D may be TRBD1 (6 bases). V dropped 6 bases and J dropped 0 bases, with 9 bases sitting between them. This CDR3 has 13 amino acids. Germline V CDR1 and CDR2: SQVTM, ANQGSEA. The CDR3 sequence is CSVGQSSNQPQHF. In DNA form, the CDR3 reads TGCAGCGTAGGACAGTCTAGCAATCAGCCCCAGCATTTT.

This clone was observed once. The J gene is TRBJ1-4, the V gene TRBV30; D may be TRBD1 (5 bases). Germline assignment: CDR1 GTSNPN and CDR2 SVGIG (reference sequence). This CDR3 has 12 amino acids. Trimming removed 4 bases at V and 7 bases at J, with 10 bases between. CDR3 region: CAWTPRGEKLFF. CDR3 bases: TGTGCCTGGACCCCGAGGGGTGAAAAACTGTTTTTT. The whole variable domain, remainder taken from reference TRBV30 and TRBJ1-4, is SQTIHQWPATLVQPVGSPLSLECTVEGTSNPNLYWYRQAAGRGLQLLFYSVGIGQISSEVPQNLSASRPQDRQFILSSKKLLLSDSGFYLCAWTPRGEKLFFGSGTQLSVL.

The gene calls are TRBV28 and TRBJ2-3, with TRBD2 matching 9 bases. The CDR3 extends over 15 amino acids. Germline V CDR1 and CDR2: MDHEN, SYDVKM. Unmatched junction bases numbered 2, after V lost 3 bases and J lost 1 base. The CDR3 loop is CASSLRGGGTDTQYF. DNA for the CDR3: TGTGCCAGCAGTTTGCGGGGGGGCGGCACAGATACGCAGTATTTT.

In DNA, the CDR3 is TGTGCCAGCAGTTTCACCGGGACAGTCTATCAGCCCCAGCATTTT. It encodes CASSFTGTVYQPQHF. The rearrangement links TRBV7-3 to TRBJ1-5; 7 bases fit TRBD1. Germline loops: CDR1 SGHTA, CDR2 FQGTGA. The CDR3 has 15 residues. V gave up 6 bases and J gave up 5 bases; unmatched junction bases: 10.

The V and J genes are TRBV29-1 and TRBJ1-5, with 10 bases aligning to TRBD1. This CDR3 contains 16 residues. V trimming: 6 bases; J trimming: 6 bases; junction bases outside the gene matches: 14. From germline, CDR1 is SQVTM and CDR2 ANQGSEA. The CDR3, as DNA: TGCAGCGTGACGGTATCCGGGACAGGGGCCGGTCAGCCCCAGCATTTT. Encoded protein: CSVTVSGTGAGQPQHF.